This entry lists 10 T cell receptor beta chains sequenced from one sample in a study of beta chain features in type 1 diabetes. All of the isolated RNA was reverse transcribed, so expressed TCRB transcripts were sequenced. Produced via immunoSEQ multiplex PCR; TCRdb's table is partial and in-frame only. This table holds 130,000 to 150,000 clones, 40% to 60% found once. Sequencing was carried out using Tregs from blood. Source of these receptors: a man aged 18 to 30 in good health.

The V and J genes are TRBV7-8 and TRBJ2-1; D may be TRBD2 (6 bases). This CDR3 has 15 residues. Trimming took 1 base from V and 8 from J, leaving 15 bases between them. CDR1 and CDR2 (germline): SGHVS, FQNEAQ. The CDR3 loop reads CASSLVEGKRDEQFF. CDR3 DNA sequence: TGTGCCAGCAGCTTAGTGGAGGGGAAACGTGATGAGCAGTTCTTC.

This clone came up a few times. The V and J genes are TRBV2 and TRBJ2-2; 8 bases are a match to TRBD2. Germline assignment: CDR1 SNHLY and CDR2 FYNNEI. CDR3 length: 15 amino acids. The V gene end was trimmed by 6 bases and the J gene end by 3 bases; junction bases not matched to a gene: 6. The CDR3 here is CASSVPGGDTGELFF. The CDR3 nucleotides are TGTGCCAGCAGCGTGCCGGGGGGGGACACCGGGGAGCTGTTTTTT.

V is TRBV19 and J is TRBJ2-1, with 9 bases matching TRBD1. The V segment lost 9 bases and the J segment 7 bases; nucleotides outside the gene matches: 7. The CDR3 contains 13 residues. From germline, CDR1 is LNHDA and CDR2 SQIVND (reference sequence). This CDR3 is CARGQGSKNEQFF. For the CDR3, the DNA is TGTGCCAGGGGACAGGGTTCGAAGAATGAGCAGTTCTTC.

The V gene is TRBV10-3, the J gene TRBJ1-1; tentatively, D is TRBD1 (5 bases). V dropped 6 bases and J dropped 11 bases, with 19 bases sitting between them. This CDR3 has 13 residues. Germline loops: CDR1 ENHRY, CDR2 SYGVKD. In DNA, the CDR3 is TGTGCCATCAGCCAAGGGGTGGGTACAACGGCTTTCTTT. Residues: CAISQGVGTTAFF.

The chain carries TRBV6-6 and TRBJ2-1; 12 positions agree with TRBD1. CDR1 is MNHNY and CDR2 is SVGAGI in the germline V gene (reference sequence). This CDR3 region has 15 residues. V shed 6 bases, J shed 14 bases, and the junction held 14 bases outside the gene matches. The CDR3 DNA sequence: TGTGCCAGCAGCCAACCGGGACAGGGGGCGTTAAAAGAGTTCTTC. Its translation is CASSQPGQGALKEFF.

This chain uses TRBV4-1 with TRBJ1-1, with D maybe TRBD1 (5 bases). Trimming left V 6 bases short and J 1 base short, with 9 bases between. In germline, CDR1 is MGHRA, CDR2 YSYEKL. CDR3 length: 13 residues. CDR3 region: CASSHQGNTEAFF. The CDR3 nucleotides are TGCGCCAGCAGTCACCAGGGGAACACTGAAGCTTTCTTT.

V usage is TRBV18 and J usage is TRBJ1-5; 7 bases align to TRBD1. With V trimmed by 3 bases and J by 5 bases, 7 bases remained unmatched. This CDR3 has 15 residues. Per germline, CDR1 KGHSH and CDR2 LQKENI. The CDR3 is CASSPTVTGDQPQHF. In DNA, the CDR3 is TGTGCCAGCTCACCGACCGTCACAGGGGATCAGCCCCAGCATTTT. Supplemented by reference TRBV18 and TRBJ1-5, the full variable domain reads NAGVMQNPRHLVRRRGQEARLRCSPMKGHSHVYWYRQLPEEGLKFMVYLQKENIIDESGMPKERFSAEFPKEGPSILRIQQVVRGDSAAYFCASSPTVTGDQPQHFGDGTRLSIL.

The rearrangement uses TRBV11-1 and TRBJ2-1; D uncertain. Trimming cost V 4 bases and J 0 bases, with 7 bases left between them. Germline V gives CDR1 SGHAT, CDR2 FQDESV (reference sequence). CDR3 length equals 14 residues. The CDR3 protein is CASSWSGSYNEQFF. The CDR3 DNA reads as TGTGCCAGCAGCTGGTCCGGCTCCTACAATGAGCAGTTCTTC.

This clone has only a few counts. The chain carries TRBV30 and TRBJ1-1; 10 bases line up with TRBD1. V dropped 7 bases and J dropped 4; count of bases not matched to a gene: 9. The CDR3 spans 14 residues. CDR1 is GTSNPN and CDR2 is SVGIG in the germline V gene (reference sequence). CDR3 residues: CAFGTGVLATEAFF. In nucleotides, the CDR3 is TGTGCCTTCGGGACAGGGGTTTTAGCCACTGAAGCTTTCTTT.

The rearrangement joins TRBV7-2 to TRBJ2-6, with 9 positions matching TRBD1. Per germline, CDR1 SGHTA and CDR2 FQGNSA. The V and J ends lost 1 base and 0 bases, in that order; junction bases with no gene match: 4. The CDR3 contains 18 residues. The CDR3 here is CASSLVGTGSSGANVLTF. The CDR3 DNA reads TGTGCCAGCAGCTTAGTAGGGACAGGGAGCTCTGGGGCCAACGTCCTGACTTTC.